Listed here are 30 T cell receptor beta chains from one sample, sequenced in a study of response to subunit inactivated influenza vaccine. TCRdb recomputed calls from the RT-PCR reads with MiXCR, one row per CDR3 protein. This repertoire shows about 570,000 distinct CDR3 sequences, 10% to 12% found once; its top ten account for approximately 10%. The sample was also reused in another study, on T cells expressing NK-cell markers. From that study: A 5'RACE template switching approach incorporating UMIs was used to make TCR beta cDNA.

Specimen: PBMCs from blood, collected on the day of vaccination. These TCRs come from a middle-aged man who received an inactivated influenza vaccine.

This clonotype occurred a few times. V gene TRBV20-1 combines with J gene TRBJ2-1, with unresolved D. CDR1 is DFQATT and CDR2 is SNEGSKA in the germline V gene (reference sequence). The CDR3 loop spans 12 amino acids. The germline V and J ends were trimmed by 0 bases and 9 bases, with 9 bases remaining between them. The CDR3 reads CSARDQASEQFF. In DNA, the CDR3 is TGCAGTGCTAGAGATCAGGCGAGTGAGCAGTTCTTC.

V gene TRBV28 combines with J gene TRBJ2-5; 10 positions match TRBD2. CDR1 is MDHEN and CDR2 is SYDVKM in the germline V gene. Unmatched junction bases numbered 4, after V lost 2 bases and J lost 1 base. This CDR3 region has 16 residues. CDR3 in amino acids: CASSLASGGLQETQYF. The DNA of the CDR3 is TGTGCCAGCAGTTTAGCTAGCGGGGGACTCCAAGAGACCCAGTACTTC.

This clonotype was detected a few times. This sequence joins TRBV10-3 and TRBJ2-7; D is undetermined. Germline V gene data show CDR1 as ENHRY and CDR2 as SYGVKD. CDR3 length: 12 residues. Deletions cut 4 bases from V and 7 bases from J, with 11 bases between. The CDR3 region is CAISVGPREQYF. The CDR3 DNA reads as TGTGCCATCAGTGTTGGGCCGCGGGAGCAGTACTTC.

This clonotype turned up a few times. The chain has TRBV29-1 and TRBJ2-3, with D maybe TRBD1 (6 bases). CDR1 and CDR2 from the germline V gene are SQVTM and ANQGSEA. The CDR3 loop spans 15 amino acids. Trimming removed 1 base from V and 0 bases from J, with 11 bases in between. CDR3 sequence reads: CSVEGDKISTDTQYF. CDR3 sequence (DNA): TGCAGCGTTGAAGGGGACAAGATTAGCACAGATACGCAGTATTTT.

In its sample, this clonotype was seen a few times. The chain's CDR3 is CASSLGAGYSTEAFF. The CDR3, as DNA: TGTGCCAGCAGCTTAGGGGCAGGGTACAGCACTGAAGCTTTCTTT. The chain has TRBV7-8 and TRBJ1-1; D may be TRBD1 (5 bases). The ends were cut back, 1 base at V and 4 bases at J, with 13 bases in the middle. The CDR3 spans 15 residues. From germline, CDR1 is SGHVS and CDR2 FQNEAQ.

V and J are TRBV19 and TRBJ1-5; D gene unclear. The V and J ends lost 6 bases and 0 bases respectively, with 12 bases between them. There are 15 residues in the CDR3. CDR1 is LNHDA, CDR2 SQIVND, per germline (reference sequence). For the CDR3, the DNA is TGTGCCAGTAGGGCAGGCGGGTCTAGCAATCAGCCCCAGCATTTT. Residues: CASRAGGSSNQPQHF.

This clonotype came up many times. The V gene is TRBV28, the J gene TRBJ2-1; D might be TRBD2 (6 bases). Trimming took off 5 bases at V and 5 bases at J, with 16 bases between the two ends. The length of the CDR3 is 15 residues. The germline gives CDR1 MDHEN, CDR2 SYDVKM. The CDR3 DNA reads TGTGCCAGCAGTGTATATGCGCGGGGAAACAATGAGCAGTTCTTC. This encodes CASSVYARGNNEQFF.

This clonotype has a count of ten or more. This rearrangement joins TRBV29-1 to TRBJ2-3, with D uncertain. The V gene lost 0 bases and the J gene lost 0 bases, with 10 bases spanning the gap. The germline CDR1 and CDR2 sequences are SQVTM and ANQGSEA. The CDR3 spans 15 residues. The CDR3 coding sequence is TGCAGCGTTGAAGATCCTGGGCCCAGCACAGATACGCAGTATTTT. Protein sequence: CSVEDPGPSTDTQYF.

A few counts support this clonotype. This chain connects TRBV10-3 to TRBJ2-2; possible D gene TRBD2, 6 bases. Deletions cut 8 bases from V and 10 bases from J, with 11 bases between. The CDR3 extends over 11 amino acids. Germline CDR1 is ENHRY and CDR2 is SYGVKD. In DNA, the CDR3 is TGTGCCATCTCGCCGGGGGAGGAGCTGTTTTTT. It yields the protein CAISPGEELFF.

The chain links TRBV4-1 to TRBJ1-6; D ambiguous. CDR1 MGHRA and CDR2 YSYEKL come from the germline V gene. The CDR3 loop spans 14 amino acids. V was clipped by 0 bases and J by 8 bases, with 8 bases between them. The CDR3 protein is CASSQEREDSPLHF. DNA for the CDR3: TGCGCCAGCAGCCAAGAGAGGGAAGATTCACCCCTCCACTTT.

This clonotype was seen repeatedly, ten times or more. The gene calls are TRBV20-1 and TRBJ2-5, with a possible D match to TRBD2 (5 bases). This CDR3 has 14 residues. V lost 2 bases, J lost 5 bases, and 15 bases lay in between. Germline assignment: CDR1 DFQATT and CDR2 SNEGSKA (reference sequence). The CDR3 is CSARSPLEVETQYF. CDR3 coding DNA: TGCAGTGCTAGATCCCCACTAGAGGTGGAGACCCAGTACTTC.

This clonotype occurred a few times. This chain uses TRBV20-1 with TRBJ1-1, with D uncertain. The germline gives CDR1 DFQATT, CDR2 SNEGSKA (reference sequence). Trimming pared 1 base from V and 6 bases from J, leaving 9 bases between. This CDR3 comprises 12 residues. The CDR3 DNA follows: TGCAGTGCTAGAGGGCCGGCCTCTGAAGCTTTCTTT. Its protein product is CSARGPASEAFF.

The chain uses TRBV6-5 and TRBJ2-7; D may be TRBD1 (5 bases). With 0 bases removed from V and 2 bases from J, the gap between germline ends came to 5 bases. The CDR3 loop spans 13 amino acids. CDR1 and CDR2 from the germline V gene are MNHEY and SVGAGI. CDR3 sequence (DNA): TGTGCCAGCAGTTACTCGACAGCCTACGAGCAGTACTTC. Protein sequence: CASSYSTAYEQYF.

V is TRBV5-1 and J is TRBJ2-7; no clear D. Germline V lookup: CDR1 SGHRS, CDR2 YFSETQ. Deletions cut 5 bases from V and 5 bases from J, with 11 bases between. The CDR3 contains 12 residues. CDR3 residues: CASRRGGNEQYF. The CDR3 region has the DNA TGCGCCAGCAGGAGAGGTGGGAACGAGCAGTACTTC.

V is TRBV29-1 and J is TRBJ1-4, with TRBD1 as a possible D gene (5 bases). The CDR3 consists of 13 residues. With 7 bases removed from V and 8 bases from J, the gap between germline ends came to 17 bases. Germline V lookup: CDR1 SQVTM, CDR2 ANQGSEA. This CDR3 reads CSARDSGREKLFF. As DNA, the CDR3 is TGCAGCGCCCGGGACTCCGGACGGGAAAAACTGTTTTTT.

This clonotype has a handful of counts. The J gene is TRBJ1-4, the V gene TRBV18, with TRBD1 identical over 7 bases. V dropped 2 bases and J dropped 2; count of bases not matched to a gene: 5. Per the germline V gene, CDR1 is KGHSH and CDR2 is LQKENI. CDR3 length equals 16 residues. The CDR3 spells CASSPTPGGTNEKLFF. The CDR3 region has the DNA TGTGCCAGCTCACCAACTCCAGGGGGTACTAATGAAAAACTGTTTTTT.

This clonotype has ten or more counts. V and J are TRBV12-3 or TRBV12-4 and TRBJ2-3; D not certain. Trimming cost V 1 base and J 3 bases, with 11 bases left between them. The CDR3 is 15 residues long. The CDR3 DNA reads TGTGCCAGCAGTTTAGTTAAAGGGCGAACAGATACGCAGTATTTT. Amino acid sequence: CASSLVKGRTDTQYF.

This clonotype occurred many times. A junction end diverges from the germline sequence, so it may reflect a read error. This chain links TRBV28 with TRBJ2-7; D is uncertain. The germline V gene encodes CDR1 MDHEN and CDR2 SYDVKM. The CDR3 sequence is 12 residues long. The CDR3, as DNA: TGCGCCAGCAGCTCATCTACCTACGAGCAGTACTTC. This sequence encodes CASSSSTYEQYF.

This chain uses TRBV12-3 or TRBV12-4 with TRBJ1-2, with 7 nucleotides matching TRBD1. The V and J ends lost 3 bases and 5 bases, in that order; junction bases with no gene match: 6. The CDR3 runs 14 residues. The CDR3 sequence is CASSLTGLGYGYTF. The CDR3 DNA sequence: TGTGCCAGCAGTTTGACAGGGTTGGGTTATGGCTACACCTTC.

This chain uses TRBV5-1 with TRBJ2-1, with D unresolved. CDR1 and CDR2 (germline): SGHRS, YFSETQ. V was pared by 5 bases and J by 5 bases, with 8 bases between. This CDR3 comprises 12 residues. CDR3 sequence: CASSVGDNEQFF. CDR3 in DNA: TGCGCCAGCAGTGTGGGTGACAATGAGCAGTTCTTC.

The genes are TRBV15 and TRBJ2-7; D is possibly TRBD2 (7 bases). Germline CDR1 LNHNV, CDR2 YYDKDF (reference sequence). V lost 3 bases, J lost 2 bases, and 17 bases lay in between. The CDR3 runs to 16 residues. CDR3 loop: CATSRGGRPWPYEQYF. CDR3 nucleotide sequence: TGTGCCACCAGCAGGGGGGGGCGACCCTGGCCCTACGAGCAGTACTTC.

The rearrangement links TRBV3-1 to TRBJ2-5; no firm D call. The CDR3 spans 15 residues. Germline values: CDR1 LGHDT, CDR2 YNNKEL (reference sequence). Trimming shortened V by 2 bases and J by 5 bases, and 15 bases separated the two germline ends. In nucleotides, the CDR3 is TGTGCCAGCAGCCAATCTTGGGTTAATCGGGAGACCCAGTACTTC. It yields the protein CASSQSWVNRETQYF.

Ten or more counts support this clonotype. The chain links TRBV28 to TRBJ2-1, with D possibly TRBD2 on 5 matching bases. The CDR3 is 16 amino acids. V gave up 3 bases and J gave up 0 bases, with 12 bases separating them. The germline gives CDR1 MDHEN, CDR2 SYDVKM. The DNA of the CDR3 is TGTGCCAGCAGTTTCGTGCTAGCTCCCTCCTACAATGAGCAGTTCTTC. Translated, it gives CASSFVLAPSYNEQFF.

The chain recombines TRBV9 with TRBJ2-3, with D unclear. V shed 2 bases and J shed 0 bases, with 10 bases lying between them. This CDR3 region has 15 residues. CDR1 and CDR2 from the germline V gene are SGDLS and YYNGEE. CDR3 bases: TGTGCCAGCAGCGTGGGTGGGATTAGCACAGATACGCAGTATTTT. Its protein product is CASSVGGISTDTQYF.

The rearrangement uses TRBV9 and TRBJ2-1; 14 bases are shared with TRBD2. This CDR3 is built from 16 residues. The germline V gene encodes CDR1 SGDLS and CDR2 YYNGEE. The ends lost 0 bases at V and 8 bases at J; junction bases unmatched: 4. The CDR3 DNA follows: TGTGCCAGCAGCGTAGAGGGGGGACTAGCGGGGGATGAGCAGTTCTTC. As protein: CASSVEGGLAGDEQFF.

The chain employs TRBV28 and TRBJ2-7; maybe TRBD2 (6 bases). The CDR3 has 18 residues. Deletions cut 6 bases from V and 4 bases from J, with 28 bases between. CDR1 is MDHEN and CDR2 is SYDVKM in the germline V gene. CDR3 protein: CASSPGPYLEGRGYEQYF. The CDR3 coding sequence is TGTGCCAGCAGCCCCGGGCCCTATTTAGAAGGGCGGGGTTACGAGCAGTACTTC.

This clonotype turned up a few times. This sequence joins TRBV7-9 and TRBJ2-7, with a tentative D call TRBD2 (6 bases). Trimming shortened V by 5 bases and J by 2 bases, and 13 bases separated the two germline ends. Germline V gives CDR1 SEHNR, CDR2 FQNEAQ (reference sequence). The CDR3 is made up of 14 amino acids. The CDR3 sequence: CASSVGTPPYEQYF. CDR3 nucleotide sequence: TGTGCCAGCAGCGTCGGGACTCCCCCCTACGAGCAGTACTTC.

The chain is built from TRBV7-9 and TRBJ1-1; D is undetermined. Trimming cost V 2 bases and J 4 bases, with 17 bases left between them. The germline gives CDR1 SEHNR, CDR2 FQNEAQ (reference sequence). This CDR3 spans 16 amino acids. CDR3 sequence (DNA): TGTGCCAGCAGCTTAAGTCGACGAGGCGCCGTCACTGAAGCTTTCTTT. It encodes CASSLSRRGAVTEAFF.

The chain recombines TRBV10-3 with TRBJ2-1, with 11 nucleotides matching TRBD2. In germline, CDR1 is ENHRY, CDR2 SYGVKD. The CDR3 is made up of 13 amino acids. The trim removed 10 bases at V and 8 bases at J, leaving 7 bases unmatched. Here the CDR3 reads CATLIAGGYEQFF. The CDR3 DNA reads TGTGCCACCTTAATAGCGGGGGGGTATGAGCAGTTCTTC.

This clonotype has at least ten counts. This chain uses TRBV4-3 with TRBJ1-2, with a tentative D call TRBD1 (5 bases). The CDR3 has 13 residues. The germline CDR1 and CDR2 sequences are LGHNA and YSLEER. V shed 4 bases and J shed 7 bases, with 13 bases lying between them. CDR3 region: CASSPGMGGGYTF. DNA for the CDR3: TGCGCCAGCAGCCCTGGCATGGGGGGTGGCTACACCTTC.